This T cell receptor beta chain was found in a study of beta chain features in type 1 diabetes. Study conclusions and caveats: Among patients, naive, central memory and Treg TCRB repertoires appeared more similar than among healthy donors. Using cDNA template may skew counts toward highly expressing activated cells. A moderate, significant TCRB CDR3 shortening appeared in type 1 diabetes across four CD4+ subsets.

As regards this clone: Its antigen is unknown.

As every portion of the isolated RNA was reverse transcribed, the sequencing read expressed TCRB transcripts. Here immunoSEQ multiplex PCR was the method, and the copy in TCRdb shows in-frame clones only, minus some. The table records 130,000 or so clones, 9.2% of them present only once. Germline V gene data show CDR1 as MNHNS and CDR2 as SASEGT. The length of the CDR3 is 15 residues. Trimming at V came to 11 bases and at J to 1 base, leaving 10 bases not matched to a gene. The sequence derives from a man aged 18-30 years in good health. The chain joins TRBV6-1 to TRBJ2-1; TRBD2 matches at 8 bases. The sequencing sample was made of central memory CD4+ T cells from blood. The CDR3 DNA reads TGTGCCGGGGCAACCGGGACTAGGTCCTACAATGAGCAGTTCTTC. It specifies CAGATGTRSYNEQFF.